What follows are 21 T cell receptor beta chains derived from one specimen sequenced in a study of blood T cells in healthy people across ages. Combining a sample-barcoded 5' primer with a J-beta primer mix, a second PCR ran for about 7 to 11 cycles. TCRdb re-derived calls from the 5' RACE reads in MiXCR, one entry per CDR3 protein. The table shows fewer than 900,000 distinct CDR3 sequences, with roughly two fifths occurring only once. The sample was blood. These receptors all come from a woman between 55 and 75 years old in good health.

This clonotype appeared many times. The chain joins TRBV7-2 to TRBJ2-7; TRBD2 agrees at 8 bases. The CDR3 loop spans 14 amino acids. Trimming at V came to 5 bases and at J to 3 bases, leaving 6 bases not matched to a gene. CDR1 SGHTA and CDR2 FQGNSA come from the germline V gene. The CDR3 DNA is TGTGCCAGCAGCAAGGACAGCGGGAGCTACGAGCAGTACTTC. Translation gives CASSKDSGSYEQYF.

This clonotype was observed a handful of times. V is TRBV6-1 and J is TRBJ2-1, with D tentatively TRBD1 (5 bases). The V end was cut by 7 bases, the J end by 0 bases, with 10 bases between. Per the germline V gene, CDR1 is MNHNS and CDR2 is SASEGT. The CDR3 extends over 14 amino acids. The CDR3 DNA follows: TGTGCCAGCACCTACAGGAGCTCCTACAATGAGCAGTTCTTC. Translation: CASTYRSSYNEQFF.

This clonotype was seen a handful of times. This chain joins TRBV11-3 and TRBJ2-1; the match to TRBD2 covers 9 bases. J gave up 7 bases and V 1 base, and 8 bases lay outside the gene matches. CDR1 is SGHNT, CDR2 YENEEA, per germline. This CDR3 contains 16 residues. The CDR3 is CASSLAWLAGLNEQFF. As DNA, the CDR3 is TGTGCCAGCAGCTTAGCGTGGCTAGCGGGACTGAATGAGCAGTTCTTC.

This clonotype was counted between two and nine times. The chain uses TRBV3-1 and TRBJ1-2; no clear D. This CDR3 has 17 amino acids. V was clipped by 0 bases and J by 8 bases, with 22 bases between them. Germline CDR1 LGHDT, CDR2 YNNKEL (reference sequence). The DNA of the CDR3 is TGTGCCAGCAGCCAAGATCCCTGGAAGAAAATTCCCCGGGGCTACACCTTC. It yields the protein CASSQDPWKKIPRGYTF.

This clonotype was found a few times. The gene calls are TRBV28 and TRBJ2-5; 10 nucleotides line up with TRBD2. This CDR3 is 16 amino acids long. V gave up 7 bases and J gave up 5 bases; unmatched junction bases: 13. Per germline, CDR1 MDHEN and CDR2 SYDVKM. CDR3 region: CASTLRGPAGGETQYF. The DNA for the CDR3 is TGTGCCAGCACCCTTAGGGGACCAGCGGGAGGGGAGACCCAGTACTTC.

The V and J genes are TRBV12-3 or TRBV12-4 and TRBJ2-3; a possible D gene is TRBD1 (5 bases). Trimming cost V 4 bases and J 6 bases, with 11 bases left between them. There are 13 residues in the CDR3. The CDR3 nucleotides are TGTGCCAGCAGTTGGGGCCAAGTGGATACGCAGTATTTT. Translated, it gives CASSWGQVDTQYF.

The CDR3: CASRTTGTDKNTEAFF. In DNA, the CDR3 is TGTGCCAGCAGGACGACGGGAACAGACAAAAACACTGAAGCTTTCTTT. This chain connects TRBV6-5 to TRBJ1-1, with unresolved D. The V end was cut by 6 bases, the J end by 2 bases, with 19 bases between. In germline, CDR1 is MNHEY, CDR2 SVGAGI. The CDR3 extends over 16 amino acids.

This sequence joins TRBV20-1 and TRBJ2-7; no reliable D call. The germline V gene encodes CDR1 DFQATT and CDR2 SNEGSKA (reference sequence). The CDR3 covers 14 residues. V lost 5 bases to trimming and J lost 2 bases, with 16 bases between them. CDR3 DNA sequence: TGCAGTGCTCAACTCCGGGCAAGGGCCTACGAGCAGTACTTC. Amino acid sequence: CSAQLRARAYEQYF.

The CDR3 here is CASSVVGAVNTEAFF. CDR3 DNA: TGTGCCAGCAGTGTTGTGGGGGCCGTAAACACTGAAGCTTTCTTT. The V and J genes are TRBV2 and TRBJ1-1; possible D gene TRBD1, 6 bases. CDR1 and CDR2 from the germline V gene are SNHLY and FYNNEI. The V end lost 4 bases, the J end lost 2 bases, and 14 bases lay between the germline ends. The CDR3 sequence is 15 residues long.

The sample holds many counts of this clonotype. The CDR3 DNA sequence: TGTGCCAGCAGCTTAGCGGGTCTTGATACGCAGTATTTT. It encodes CASSLAGLDTQYF. The J gene is TRBJ2-3, the V gene TRBV13; D is undetermined. There are 13 residues in the CDR3. Germline lookup yields CDR1 PRHDT and CDR2 FYEKMQ (reference sequence). Trimming removed 1 base from V and 6 bases from J, with 8 bases in between.

The chain uses TRBV2 and TRBJ2-3; D remains ambiguous. Germline assignment: CDR1 SNHLY and CDR2 FYNNEI. This CDR3 is built from 14 residues. The V gene lost 3 bases and the J gene lost 1 base, with 8 bases spanning the gap. The CDR3 region is CASSDLGRTDTQYF. As DNA, the CDR3 is TGTGCCAGCAGTGATCTAGGCCGCACAGATACGCAGTATTTT.

This clonotype was counted at least ten times. The V call is TRBV11-2, the J call TRBJ2-1; perhaps D is TRBD1 or TRBD2 (5 bases each). The V gene lost 5 bases and the J gene lost 6 bases, with 8 bases spanning the gap. The V gene's germline CDR1 is SGHAT and CDR2 FQNNGV. The CDR3 spans 12 residues. This CDR3 is CASSLGTNEQFF. In DNA form, the CDR3 reads TGTGCCAGCAGCCTAGGGACCAATGAGCAGTTCTTC.

This chain uses TRBV10-3 with TRBJ2-7; 11 bases align to TRBD1. Germline CDR1 and CDR2: ENHRY and SYGVKD. V gave up 9 bases and J gave up 7 bases; unmatched junction bases: 5. This CDR3 is built from 12 residues. CDR3 region: CAIGQGAKEQYF. DNA for the CDR3: TGTGCCATTGGACAGGGGGCGAAAGAGCAGTACTTC.

Concerning this clonotype: A read error may account for a junction end that differs from germline. This CDR3 is CACSQDGRHEQFF. In nucleotides, the CDR3 is TGTGCCTGCAGCCAAGATGGGCGACATGAGCAGTTCTTC. The chain couples TRBV3-1 to TRBJ2-1; no firm D call. CDR3 length: 13 residues. Germline CDR1 reads LGHDT; CDR2 reads YNNKEL (reference sequence).

The chain recombines TRBV7-6 with TRBJ2-1, with D possibly TRBD2 on 6 matching bases. The CDR3 sequence is 16 residues long. Deletions cut 0 bases from V and 14 bases from J, with 23 bases between. CDR1 and CDR2 from the germline V gene are SGHVS and FNYEAQ. In nucleotides, the CDR3 is TGTGCCAGCAGCTTAGCCGGGAGCCGCGGATTAAGGGAGGAGTTCTTC. Protein: CASSLAGSRGLREEFF.

This clonotype has only a few counts. V gene TRBV19 combines with J gene TRBJ2-7; 10 bases are shared with TRBD2. This CDR3 spans 14 amino acids. V shed 9 bases, J shed 0 bases, and the junction held 5 bases outside the gene matches. Germline lookup yields CDR1 LNHDA and CDR2 SQIVND (reference sequence). The CDR3 is CASRLAGGSYEQYF. The CDR3 region has the DNA TGTGCCAGCAGATTAGCGGGGGGCTCCTACGAGCAGTACTTC. Full variable domain (remainder filled in from reference TRBV19 and TRBJ2-7): DGGITQSPKYLFRKEGQNVTLSCEQNLNHDAMYWYRQDPGQGLRLIYYSQIVNDFQKGDIAEGYSVSREKKESFPLTVTSAQKNPTAFYLCASRLAGGSYEQYFGPGTRLTVT.

This clonotype was seen many times. The CDR3 is CASSPRTGGLNYGYTF. CDR3 bases: TGTGCCAGCAGCCCCAGGACAGGGGGGTTGAACTATGGCTACACCTTC. The gene calls are TRBV7-2 and TRBJ1-2; 10 nucleotides line up with TRBD1. Germline CDR1 reads SGHTA; CDR2 reads FQGNSA. The J segment lost 2 bases and the V segment lost 5 bases, leaving 8 bases of the junction unmatched. The CDR3 has 16 amino acids.

V gene TRBV7-9 combines with J gene TRBJ2-1, with TRBD2 matching 7 bases. V lost 5 bases to trimming and J lost 5 bases; unmatched junction nucleotides: 12. Germline V lookup: CDR1 SEHNR, CDR2 FQNEAQ (reference sequence). This CDR3 is 16 amino acids long. In nucleotides, the CDR3 is TGTGCCAGCAGCGATAGTTGGGGGAGGGGTAACAATGAGCAGTTCTTC. This gives the protein CASSDSWGRGNNEQFF.

This clonotype was seen more than once but under ten times. The CDR3 loop is CASSPAGTGRYEQYF. CDR3 nucleotide sequence: TGTGCCAGCTCACCGGCCGGGACAGGGCGCTACGAGCAGTACTTC. The chain joins TRBV18 to TRBJ2-7; 9 nucleotides line up with TRBD1. Losses at the gene ends were 3 bases for V and 3 bases for J; bases not matched to a gene: 6. Germline CDR1 reads KGHSH; CDR2 reads LQKENI. The CDR3 runs 15 residues. The full variable domain, in which reference TRBV18 and TRBJ2-7 provide the parts outside the CDR3, is NAGVMQNPRHLVRRRGQEARLRCSPMKGHSHVYWYRQLPEEGLKFMVYLQKENIIDESGMPKERFSAEFPKEGPSILRIQQVVRGDSAAYFCASSPAGTGRYEQYFGPGTRLTVT.

The sample holds a few counts of this clonotype. The chain links TRBV29-1 to TRBJ1-2, with TRBD1 matching over 7 bases. The germline CDR1 and CDR2 sequences are SQVTM and ANQGSEA. V trimming: 2 bases; J trimming: 5 bases; junction bases outside the gene matches: 8. The CDR3 contains 14 residues. CDR3 loop: CSVEFTQGVYGYTF. CDR3 in DNA: TGCAGCGTTGAATTCACTCAGGGGGTATATGGCTACACCTTC.

The DNA of the CDR3 is TGTGCCAGTAGATCCGGGGGTTCCGACGAGCAGTACTTC. Amino acid sequence: CASRSGGSDEQYF. This chain links TRBV28 with TRBJ2-7, with D possibly TRBD2 on 6 matching bases. Germline V CDR1 and CDR2: MDHEN, SYDVKM. V was pared by 9 bases and J by 5 bases, with 17 bases between. The CDR3 contains 13 residues.